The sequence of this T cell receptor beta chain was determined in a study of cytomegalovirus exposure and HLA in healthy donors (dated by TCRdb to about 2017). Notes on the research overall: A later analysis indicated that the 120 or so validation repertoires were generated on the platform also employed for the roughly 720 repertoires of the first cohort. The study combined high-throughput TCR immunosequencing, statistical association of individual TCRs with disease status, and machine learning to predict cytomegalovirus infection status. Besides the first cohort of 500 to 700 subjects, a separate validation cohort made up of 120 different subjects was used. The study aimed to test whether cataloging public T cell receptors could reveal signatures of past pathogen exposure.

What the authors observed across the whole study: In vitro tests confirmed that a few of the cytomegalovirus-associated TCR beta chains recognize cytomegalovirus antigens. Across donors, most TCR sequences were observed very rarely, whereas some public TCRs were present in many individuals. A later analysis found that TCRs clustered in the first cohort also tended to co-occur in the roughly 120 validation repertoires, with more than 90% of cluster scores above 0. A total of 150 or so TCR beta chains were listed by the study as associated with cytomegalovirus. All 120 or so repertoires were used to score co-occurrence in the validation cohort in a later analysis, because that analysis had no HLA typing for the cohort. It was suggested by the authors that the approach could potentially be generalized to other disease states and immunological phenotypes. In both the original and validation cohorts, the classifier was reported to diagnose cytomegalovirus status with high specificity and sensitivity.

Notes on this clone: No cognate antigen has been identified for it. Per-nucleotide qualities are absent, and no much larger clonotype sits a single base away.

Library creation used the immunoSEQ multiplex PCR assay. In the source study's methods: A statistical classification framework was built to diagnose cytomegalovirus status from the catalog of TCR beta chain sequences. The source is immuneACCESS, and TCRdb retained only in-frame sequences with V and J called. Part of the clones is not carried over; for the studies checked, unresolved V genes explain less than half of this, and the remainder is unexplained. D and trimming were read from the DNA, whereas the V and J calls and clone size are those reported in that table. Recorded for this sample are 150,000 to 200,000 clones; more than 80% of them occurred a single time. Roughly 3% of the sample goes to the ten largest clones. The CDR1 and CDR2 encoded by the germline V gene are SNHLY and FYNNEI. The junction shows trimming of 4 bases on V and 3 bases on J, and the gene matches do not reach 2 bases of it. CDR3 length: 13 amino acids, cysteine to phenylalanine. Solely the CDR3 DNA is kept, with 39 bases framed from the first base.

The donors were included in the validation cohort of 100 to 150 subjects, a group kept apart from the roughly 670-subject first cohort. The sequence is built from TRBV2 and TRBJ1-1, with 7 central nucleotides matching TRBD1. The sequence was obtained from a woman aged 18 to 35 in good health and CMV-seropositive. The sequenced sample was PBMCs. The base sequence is TGTGCCAGCAGTGCCAGGGGGGACACTGAAGCTTTCTTT. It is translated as CASSARGDTEAFF.